What follows are 18 T cell receptor beta chains derived from one specimen sequenced in a study of beta chain features in type 1 diabetes. The authors reverse transcribed all of the isolated RNA, so sequencing captured expressed TCRB transcripts. Data came from immunoSEQ multiplex PCR; TCRdb stores just in-frame clones and leaves some out. The profile shows about 740,000 clones, about an eighth of them singletons. Notes on the study in general: Patients with Type 1 diabetes showed moderately but significantly shorter TCRB CDR3s in all four CD4+ subsets.

No antigens are known for them. The sequencing input was naive CD4+ T cells from blood. These receptors were collected from a young man with type 1 diabetes.

The genes are TRBV29-1 and TRBJ2-4; no clear D gene. The V gene's germline CDR1 is SQVTM and CDR2 ANQGSEA. V lost 7 bases and J lost 0, with 10 bases in between. This CDR3 has 13 residues. The DNA for the CDR3 is TGCAGCGCTACACGGCTAGCCAAAAACATTCAGTACTTC. Amino acid sequence: CSATRLAKNIQYF.

The chain employs TRBV18 and TRBJ1-2; D gene ambiguous. The V end lost 6 bases, the J end lost 4 bases, and 12 bases lay between the germline ends. This CDR3 spans 13 amino acids. CDR1 and CDR2 (germline): KGHSH, LQKENI. The CDR3 DNA reads as TGTGCCAGCTCCACGCCCAGCGCCTATGGCTACACCTTC. It codes for CASSTPSAYGYTF. Variable domain in full (rest from reference TRBV18 and TRBJ1-2): NAGVMQNPRHLVRRRGQEARLRCSPMKGHSHVYWYRQLPEEGLKFMVYLQKENIIDESGMPKERFSAEFPKEGPSILRIQQVVRGDSAAYFCASSTPSAYGYTFGSGTRLTVV.

This clone has just a few counts. The rearrangement links TRBV5-1 to TRBJ2-2; D is undetermined. Per the germline V gene, CDR1 is SGHRS and CDR2 is YFSETQ. The CDR3 is 16 residues long. With 0 bases removed from V and 0 bases from J, the gap between germline ends came to 9 bases. The CDR3 coding sequence is TGCGCCAGCAGCTTGGGTTGGCAGGCGAACACCGGGGAGCTGTTTTTT. Translation gives CASSLGWQANTGELFF.

This clone was seen more than once but under ten times. The rearrangement uses TRBV2 and TRBJ2-3; D is uncertain. The V and J ends lost 7 bases and 6 bases respectively, with 14 bases between them. Germline V gene sequence: CDR1 SNHLY, CDR2 FYNNEI. The CDR3 loop spans 13 amino acids. The CDR3 DNA sequence: TGTGCCAGCACTCTCGAGGCCCGGGATACGCAGTATTTT. It specifies CASTLEARDTQYF.

V is TRBV5-1 and J is TRBJ2-5; D gene uncertain. V was clipped by 2 bases and J by 4 bases, with 12 bases between them. Germline CDR1 is SGHRS and CDR2 is YFSETQ. The CDR3 extends over 14 amino acids. The CDR3: CASSLAHIIETQYF. The CDR3, as DNA: TGCGCCAGCAGCTTAGCGCATATCATAGAGACCCAGTACTTC.

V gene TRBV25-1 combines with J gene TRBJ1-2; perhaps TRBD1 as D (6 bases). Trimming pared 3 bases from V and 5 bases from J, leaving 16 bases between. CDR1 MGHDK and CDR2 SYGVNS come from the germline V gene. The CDR3 has 15 residues. The CDR3 coding sequence is TGTGCCAGCAGTGAGGGGATAGGGGGAAGGTATGGCTACACCTTC. Protein: CASSEGIGGRYGYTF.

This chain uses TRBV7-9 with TRBJ2-2, with TRBD2 identical over 8 bases. The CDR3 is 16 amino acids. CDR1 and CDR2 from the germline V gene are SEHNR and FQNEAQ (reference sequence). V dropped 1 base and J dropped 3; count of bases not matched to a gene: 4. The CDR3 DNA follows: TGTGCCAGCAGCTTAGGCAGCGGGGGTGACACCGGGGAGCTGTTTTTT. Translated: CASSLGSGGDTGELFF. The complete variable domain, with remaining parts taken from reference TRBV7-9 and TRBJ2-2, reads DTGVSQNPRHKITKRGQNVTFRCDPISEHNRLYWYRQTLGQGPEFLTYFQNEAQLEKSRLLSDRFSAERPKGSFSTLEIQRTEQGDSAMYLCASSLGSGGDTGELFFGEGSRLTVL.

The V and J genes are TRBV29-1 and TRBJ1-2; the match to TRBD1 covers 10 bases. CDR1 is SQVTM and CDR2 is ANQGSEA in the germline V gene. CDR3 length: 12 residues. The V gene end was trimmed by 7 bases and the J gene end by 6 bases; junction bases not matched to a gene: 5. Here the CDR3 DNA reads TGCAGCGCCGCGGGACAGGGGAATGGCTACACCTTC. This sequence encodes CSAAGQGNGYTF.

This clone has a handful of counts. The chain recombines TRBV2 with TRBJ1-6, with D perhaps matching TRBD1 (5 bases). V lost 5 bases and J 12 bases, leaving 20 bases between the germline ends. This CDR3 region has 15 residues. From germline, CDR1 is SNHLY and CDR2 FYNNEI. The CDR3 protein is CASSRPDTVDVPLHF. The CDR3 nucleotides are TGTGCCAGCAGTCGGCCGGACACCGTCGACGTACCCCTCCACTTT.

This clone occurred a few times. The rearrangement joins TRBV4-1 to TRBJ2-7, with D hard to call. The CDR3 has 14 amino acids. From germline, CDR1 is MGHRA and CDR2 YSYEKL. The V end was cut by 4 bases, the J end by 5 bases, with 15 bases between. CDR3 loop: CASSRPDQPNEQYF. CDR3 nucleotides: TGCGCCAGCAGCCGCCCTGACCAACCCAACGAGCAGTACTTC.

The gene calls are TRBV27 and TRBJ2-1; D uncertain. This CDR3 comprises 17 residues. Trimming left V 6 bases short and J 2 bases short, with 20 bases between. Germline V gene sequence: CDR1 MNHEY, CDR2 SMNVEV (reference sequence). The CDR3 region is CASSRLFTKGAYNEQFF. The CDR3 bases are TGTGCCAGCAGCCGACTCTTCACGAAAGGCGCCTACAATGAGCAGTTCTTC.

The genes are TRBV28 and TRBJ2-6; no definite D call. CDR1 is MDHEN, CDR2 SYDVKM, per germline. V was clipped by 5 bases and J by 0 bases, with 11 bases between them. The CDR3 contains 16 residues. The CDR3 spells CASSADVLSGANVLTF. The CDR3 DNA reads TGTGCCAGCAGTGCAGACGTCCTCTCTGGGGCCAACGTCCTGACTTTC.

This clone has only a few counts. The rearrangement uses TRBV7-2 and TRBJ1-2, with a tentative D call TRBD1 (5 bases). This CDR3 comprises 15 residues. Deletions cut 7 bases from V and 6 bases from J, with 21 bases between. The germline V gene encodes CDR1 SGHTA and CDR2 FQGNSA. The CDR3 nucleotides read TGTGCCAGCACTTCCACCGGGGCTCACAGCAATGGCTACACCTTC. Amino acid sequence: CASTSTGAHSNGYTF. The whole variable domain, remainder taken from reference TRBV7-2 and TRBJ1-2, is GAGVSQSPSNKVTEKGKDVELRCDPISGHTALYWYRQSLGQGLEFLIYFQGNSAPDKSGLPSDRFSAERTGGSVSTLTIQRTQQEDSAVYLCASTSTGAHSNGYTFGSGTRLTVV.

The chain combines TRBV4-1 with TRBJ1-1, with a weak D call TRBD1 (5 bases). Trimming removed 4 bases at V and 2 bases at J, with 20 bases between. CDR1 and CDR2 (germline): MGHRA, YSYEKL. CDR3 length: 17 residues. The CDR3 spells CASSRERGWGTNTEAFF. Here the CDR3 DNA reads TGCGCCAGCAGCCGGGAACGGGGGTGGGGTACTAACACTGAAGCTTTCTTT.

This clone appeared a few times. The rearrangement links TRBV4-1 to TRBJ2-5; TRBD2 agrees at 7 bases. The CDR3 sequence is 15 residues long. In germline, CDR1 is MGHRA, CDR2 YSYEKL. Unmatched junction bases numbered 7, after V lost 4 bases and J lost 2 bases. The chain's CDR3 is CASSLRSGAQETQYF. CDR3 bases: TGCGCCAGCAGCCTCCGAAGCGGGGCTCAAGAGACCCAGTACTTC.

The sample holds a few counts of this clone. The CDR3 region is CAWRAGGGQPQHF. CDR3 bases: TGTGCCTGGAGGGCAGGGGGAGGTCAGCCCCAGCATTTT. The genes are TRBV30 and TRBJ1-5, with 7 bases lining up with TRBD1. Germline CDR1 GTSNPN, CDR2 SVGIG (reference sequence). This CDR3 spans 13 amino acids. V was pared by 3 bases and J by 6 bases, with 5 bases of the junction left unmatched.

This clone was seen more than once but under ten times. The gene calls are TRBV2 and TRBJ1-4; D call uncertain. This CDR3 contains 14 residues. Between the trimmed V and J ends, which lost 7 bases and 8 bases, there was a span of 17 bases. CDR1 and CDR2 (germline): SNHLY, FYNNEI. Here the CDR3 DNA reads TGTGCCAGCAAATTACCCAAGGCCGGGGAAAAACTGTTTTTT. This gives the protein CASKLPKAGEKLFF.

The chain uses TRBV6-5 and TRBJ2-7; no definite D call. Germline V lookup: CDR1 MNHEY, CDR2 SVGAGI. V was shortened by 4 bases and J by 1 base, with 2 bases between the two germline ends. This CDR3 has 11 residues. CDR3 sequence: CASSWSYEQYF. CDR3 in DNA: TGTGCCAGCAGTTGGTCCTACGAGCAGTACTTC.